A single sample gave rise to the 28 T cell receptor beta chains below, sequenced in a study of blood T cell repertoires in COVID-19 (dated by TCRdb to about 2020). The library was built by means of the immunoSEQ multiplex PCR assay. The immuneACCESS repertoire file appears here via TCRdb, limited to in-frame rearrangements. These files lack a portion of the clones; in checked studies, under half of the deficit traces to unresolved V genes, and the cause of the others is not known. Across this sample there are about 440,000 clones, with 80% to 95% seen only once. The top ten constitute 0.55% to 0.75% of the sample. The specimen sequenced was PBMCs or T cells enriched from blood (not recorded which). All receptors come from a man aged 18 to 29 who had recovered from COVID-19.

This clone has only one observation. V usage is TRBV14 and J usage is TRBJ1-1, with 7 bases aligning to TRBD1. Losses at the gene ends were 1 base for V and 3 bases for J; bases not matched to a gene: 8. The CDR3 is 16 amino acids. Germline CDR1 is SGHDN and CDR2 is FVKESK. The CDR3 loop is CASSQVGRDSYTEAFF. In DNA, the CDR3 is TGTGCCAGCAGCCAAGTGGGGCGGGACAGCTACACTGAAGCTTTCTTT. The variable domain in full, with the rest retrieved from reference TRBV14 and TRBJ1-1, is EAGVTQFPSHSVIEKGQTVTLRCDPISGHDNLYWYRRVMGKEIKFLLHFVKESKQDESGMPNNRFLAERTGGTYSTLKVQPAELEDSGVYFCASSQVGRDSYTEAFFGQGTRLTVV.

The chain joins TRBV5-8 to TRBJ1-4; TRBD1 aligns across 12 bases. Looked up from germline, CDR1 is SGHTS and CDR2 is YDEGEE. The CDR3 has 15 amino acids. J was trimmed by 7 bases and V by 3 bases; bases with no gene match: 4. Here the CDR3 DNA reads TGTGCCAGCAGCTGGGGACAGGGGGCTGTTGAAAAACTGTTTTTT. This encodes CASSWGQGAVEKLFF.

The chain employs TRBV6-5 and TRBJ1-3; 7 bases fit TRBD1. Germline trimming cut 7 bases from V and 2 bases from J; bases unmatched to any gene: 5. The CDR3 is made up of 14 amino acids. Per germline, CDR1 MNHEY and CDR2 SVGAGI. The CDR3 loop reads CASTPGTAGNTIYF. The DNA of the CDR3 is TGTGCCAGCACCCCCGGGACAGCTGGAAACACCATATATTTT.

The chain carries TRBV5-5 and TRBJ2-3; 15 bases fit TRBD2. Germline lookup yields CDR1 SGHKS and CDR2 YYEKEE (reference sequence). V lost 4 bases and J lost 0; bases outside the gene matches: 12. The CDR3 runs to 20 residues. As DNA, the CDR3 is TGTGCCAGCAGCCGTATCGGACTAGCGGGAGGGACCCCTAGCACAGATACGCAGTATTTT. Amino acid sequence: CASSRIGLAGGTPSTDTQYF.

This clone came up many times. This chain joins TRBV11-2 and TRBJ2-1; 9 bases agree with TRBD2. CDR1 is SGHAT, CDR2 FQNNGV, per germline. Losses at the gene ends were 1 base for V and 7 bases for J; bases not matched to a gene: 8. This CDR3 region has 16 residues. CDR3 region: CASSLVGGGALNEQFF. The CDR3 DNA reads as TGTGCCAGCAGCTTAGTGGGCGGGGGGGCCCTGAATGAGCAGTTCTTC.

V usage is TRBV6-5 and J usage is TRBJ1-6, with D tentatively TRBD1 (5 bases). Between the trimmed V and J ends, which lost 4 bases and 5 bases, there was a span of 12 bases. The CDR3 covers 15 residues. Per the germline V gene, CDR1 is MNHEY and CDR2 is SVGAGI. DNA for the CDR3: TGTGCCAGCAGTTTTGGGGCCTTTGATAATTCACCCCTCCACTTT. It is translated as CASSFGAFDNSPLHF.

Only one count was recorded for this clone. The rearrangement uses TRBV29-1 and TRBJ1-4; no firm D call. The CDR3 spans 12 residues. Germline V gene sequence: CDR1 SQVTM, CDR2 ANQGSEA. V was pared by 3 bases and J by 4 bases, with 6 bases between. The CDR3 nucleotides read TGCAGCGTTGACGGGTATAATGAAAAACTGTTTTTT. This translates into CSVDGYNEKLFF.

The table lists this clone with a count of one. The chain couples TRBV9 to TRBJ1-2, with 7 bases aligning to TRBD1. V shed 3 bases, J shed 3 bases, and the junction held 5 bases outside the gene matches. Germline V gene sequence: CDR1 SGDLS, CDR2 YYNGEE. The CDR3 consists of 14 residues. CDR3 sequence: CASSGTGSHYGYTF. The CDR3 DNA reads as TGTGCCAGCAGCGGGACAGGTTCTCACTATGGCTACACCTTC.

The V and J genes are TRBV3-1 (or the pseudogene TRBV3-2) and TRBJ1-1; the D is unclear. From germline, CDR1 is LGHDT and CDR2 YNNKEL (reference sequence). V was trimmed by 1 base and J by 1 base, leaving 10 bases between them. The CDR3 contains 15 residues. CDR3 DNA: TGTGCCAGCAGCCAAGGCGGATCCCGGAACACTGAAGCTTTCTTT. The encoded protein is CASSQGGSRNTEAFF.

The chain couples TRBV5-8 to TRBJ1-4; 7 bases are shared with TRBD1. Germline V gives CDR1 SGHTS, CDR2 YDEGEE. This CDR3 region has 14 residues. V was pared by 6 bases and J by 15 bases, with 17 bases of the junction left unmatched. The CDR3 nucleotides read TGTGCCAGCACCCCAATCCCGGACAGGTCTGAATTGTTTTTT. Translating gives CASTPIPDRSELFF.

The chain employs TRBV7-3 and TRBJ2-1; D gene uncertain. The germline V gene encodes CDR1 SGHTA and CDR2 FQGTGA. V was cut by 1 base and J by 6 bases, with 16 bases left in between. CDR3 length equals 16 residues. The CDR3 nucleotides read TGTGCCAGCAGCTTAAATGGGCTGACCTTATTCAATGAGCAGTTCTTC. It encodes CASSLNGLTLFNEQFF.

V usage is TRBV28 and J usage is TRBJ1-2; 11 bases are a match to TRBD1. The germline V gene has CDR1 MDHEN and CDR2 SYDVKM. This CDR3 spans 18 amino acids. With 1 base clipped from V and 4 bases from J, the junction kept 11 bases outside the gene matches. CDR3 bases: TGTGCCAGCAGTTTATATATCCCCTTCGGACAGGGGGCCTATGGCTACACCTTC. Translated, it gives CASSLYIPFGQGAYGYTF.

This clone was observed once. The rearrangement links TRBV7-2 to TRBJ1-5; D unresolved. Germline loops: CDR1 SGHTA, CDR2 FQGNSA. The germline V and J ends were trimmed by 5 bases and 6 bases, with 11 bases remaining between them. The CDR3 spans 13 residues. Written as DNA, the CDR3 is TGTGCCAGCAGCCCGGGAGCTGGTCAGCCCCAGCATTTT. It translates to CASSPGAGQPQHF.

This rearrangement joins TRBV23-1 to TRBJ2-3; D is perhaps TRBD1 (6 bases). TRBV23-1 is identified as an open reading frame with a role that is uncertain. The germline V and J ends were trimmed by 2 bases and 0 bases, with 15 bases remaining between them. This CDR3 region has 17 residues. CDR3 amino acids: CASSQRPTGVSTDTQYF. The CDR3 DNA reads TGCGCCAGCAGTCAAAGACCGACAGGAGTCAGCACAGATACGCAGTATTTT.

The rearrangement uses TRBV4-1 and TRBJ1-5; D is perhaps TRBD1 (5 bases). Germline V CDR1 and CDR2: MGHRA, YSYEKL. V was pared by 0 bases and J by 4 bases, with 10 bases between. The CDR3 spans 15 residues. CDR3 region: CASSQEWGGNQPQHF. CDR3 nucleotide sequence: TGCGCCAGCAGCCAAGAGTGGGGGGGAAATCAGCCCCAGCATTTT.

The rearrangement uses TRBV28 and TRBJ2-3; 9 positions agree with TRBD2. Germline CDR1 and CDR2: MDHEN and SYDVKM. V lost 3 bases and J lost 2; bases outside the gene matches: 3. The CDR3 is 15 residues long. CDR3 in amino acids: CASSFRGRVTDTQYF. The CDR3 bases are TGTGCCAGCAGTTTTCGCGGGAGGGTCACAGATACGCAGTATTTT. Together with reference TRBV28 and TRBJ2-3, the CDR3 gives the full variable domain: DVKVTQSSRYLVKRTGEKVFLECVQDMDHENMFWYRQDPGLGLRLIYFSYDVKMKEKGDIPEGYSVSREKKERFSLILESASTNQTSMYLCASSFRGRVTDTQYFGPGTRLTVL.

The chain recombines TRBV28 with TRBJ2-7; no reliable D call. Germline V lookup: CDR1 MDHEN, CDR2 SYDVKM. V lost 3 bases, J lost 2 bases, and 8 bases lay in between. The CDR3 is made up of 13 amino acids. The CDR3 DNA sequence: TGTGCCAGCAGTTTCCTGGCCACCTACGAGCAGTACTTC. Translated, it gives CASSFLATYEQYF. The full variable domain, its missing parts supplied by reference TRBV28 and TRBJ2-7, is DVKVTQSSRYLVKRTGEKVFLECVQDMDHENMFWYRQDPGLGLRLIYFSYDVKMKEKGDIPEGYSVSREKKERFSLILESASTNQTSMYLCASSFLATYEQYFGPGTRLTVT.

This chain uses TRBV5-6 with TRBJ2-7; possibly TRBD2 for D (6 bases). The CDR3 sequence is 16 residues long. The V and J ends lost 2 bases and 3 bases respectively, with 18 bases between them. Germline CDR1 SGHDT, CDR2 YYEEEE. The CDR3 DNA sequence: TGTGCCAGCAGCTTTTGGTTTCGGGAGTACAGCTACGAGCAGTACTTC. As protein: CASSFWFREYSYEQYF. Complete variable domain (other parts from reference TRBV5-6 and TRBJ2-7): DAGVTQSPTHLIKTRGQQVTLRCSPKSGHDTVSWYQQALGQGPQFIFQYYEEEERQRGNFPDRFSGHQFPNYSSELNVNALLLGDSALYLCASSFWFREYSYEQYFGPGTRLTVT.

This chain connects TRBV9 to TRBJ2-1, with TRBD2 matching 15 bases. Trimming took 4 bases from V and 13 from J; bases not matched to a gene: 9. Germline CDR1 SGDLS, CDR2 YYNGEE. The CDR3 runs 15 residues. The CDR3 nucleotides are TGTGCCAGCAGCAATACAGGACTAGCGGGAGGGAAACAGTTCTTC. Translating it yields CASSNTGLAGGKQFF.

The chain recombines TRBV9 with TRBJ1-6, with 10 bases matching TRBD1. V gave up 7 bases and J gave up 8 bases; unmatched junction bases: 9. This CDR3 contains 15 residues. Germline V CDR1 and CDR2: SGDLS, YYNGEE. The CDR3: CASRQDRGADSPLHF. CDR3 in DNA: TGTGCCAGCCGACAGGACAGGGGGGCGGATTCACCCCTCCACTTT.

The chain's CDR3 is CASSFHLHRDSEKLFF. The CDR3 nucleotides read TGTGCCAGCAGTTTCCACCTCCACAGGGACAGTGAAAAACTGTTTTTT. The chain couples TRBV28 to TRBJ1-4; 7 positions agree with TRBD1. This CDR3 has 16 amino acids. The V gene end was trimmed by 3 bases and the J gene end by 7 bases; junction bases not matched to a gene: 11. From germline, CDR1 is MDHEN and CDR2 SYDVKM.

This clone was counted once. This sequence joins TRBV19 and TRBJ2-2; D remains unclear. Germline V gene sequence: CDR1 LNHDA, CDR2 SQIVND (reference sequence). Trimming took 10 bases from V and 1 from J, leaving 10 bases between them. The CDR3 consists of 13 residues. CDR3 loop: CAISYRNTGELFF. The CDR3 DNA follows: TGTGCCATCAGTTACAGGAACACCGGGGAGCTGTTTTTT.

CDR3 DNA: TGTGCCAGCCTTCTGGACAGGGAAGGAAGGTCACCCCTCCACTTT. The encoded protein is CASLLDREGRSPLHF. This chain uses TRBV2 with TRBJ1-6; TRBD1 matches at 8 bases. The CDR3 spans 15 residues. Germline V gene data show CDR1 as SNHLY and CDR2 as FYNNEI. J was trimmed by 10 bases and V by 8 bases; bases with no gene match: 13.

This clone was counted between two and nine times. CDR3: CASSLGENTEAFF. The DNA for the CDR3 is TGTGCCAGCAGTTTGGGAGAAAACACTGAAGCTTTCTTT. The chain couples TRBV12-3 or TRBV12-4 to TRBJ1-1; D gene unclear. The germline V and J ends were trimmed by 3 bases and 2 bases, with 7 bases remaining between them. The CDR3 covers 13 residues.

The genes are TRBV9 and TRBJ2-5, with D perhaps TRBD1 (6 bases). V lost 0 bases and J lost 4, with 13 bases in between. The CDR3 has 15 residues. Germline-derived CDR1 and CDR2 are SGDLS and YYNGEE. The CDR3: CASSVASGVRETQYF. CDR3 bases: TGTGCCAGCAGCGTAGCGTCAGGGGTCAGAGAGACCCAGTACTTC.

V usage is TRBV5-5 and J usage is TRBJ2-1; tentative D call: TRBD1 (6 bases). CDR3 length equals 14 residues. Per germline, CDR1 SGHKS and CDR2 YYEKEE (reference sequence). V was pared by 9 bases and J by 8 bases, with 21 bases between. The CDR3 DNA follows: TGTGCCACTCAGGGGCCCCGTGGGGTTCATGAGCAGTTCTTC. As protein: CATQGPRGVHEQFF.

This chain links TRBV19 with TRBJ2-1; 8 bases are a match to TRBD2. The junction had 7 bases not matched to a gene; V was cut back by 7 bases and J by 2 bases. The CDR3 runs 15 residues. Germline V gene sequence: CDR1 LNHDA, CDR2 SQIVND (reference sequence). The CDR3 DNA is TGTGCCAGTACCATAGCGGGGTTTCCCTACAATGAGCAGTTCTTC. It encodes CASTIAGFPYNEQFF.

The chain is built from TRBV7-8 and TRBJ2-7; 7 nucleotides agree with TRBD1. The CDR3 extends over 14 amino acids. Germline-derived CDR1 and CDR2 are SGHVS and FQNEAQ. V trimming: 5 bases; J trimming: 2 bases; junction bases outside the gene matches: 6. CDR3 sequence (DNA): TGTGCCAGCAGCCTTCAGGGGGACGCCTACGAGCAGTACTTC. Translation: CASSLQGDAYEQYF.